In its sample, the clone carrying this T cell receptor beta chain was seen once. This entry belongs to a study of somatic mutations in cytotoxic T cells in rheumatoid arthritis. Trimming took 4 bases from V and 6 from J, leaving 16 bases between them. The CDR3 totals 13 residues. Germline V gene data show CDR1 as GTSNPN and CDR2 as SVGIG (reference sequence). TCRdb's copy holds only in-frame clones and misses some; the assay was immunoSEQ multiplex PCR. The sample lists tens of thousands of clones, roughly 87% occurring once. The sequence was collected from a man in his fifties in good health. V usage is TRBV30 and J usage is TRBJ2-7; tentative D call: TRBD2 (6 bases). Sequencing was carried out using CD8+ T cells sorted from blood. The CDR3 DNA reads TGTGCCTGGACCGCGGTTCTGGAGGGCGAGCAGTACTTC. Residues: CAWTAVLEGEQYF.